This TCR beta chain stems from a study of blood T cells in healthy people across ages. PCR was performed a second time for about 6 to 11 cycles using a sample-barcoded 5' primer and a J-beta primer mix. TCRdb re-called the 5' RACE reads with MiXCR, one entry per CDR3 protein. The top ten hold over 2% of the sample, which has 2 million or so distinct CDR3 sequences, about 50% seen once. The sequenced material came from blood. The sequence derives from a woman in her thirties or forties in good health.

CDR3 residues: CASSLVLGRSTDTQYF. For the CDR3, the DNA is TGCGCCAGCAGCTTGGTGCTGGGACGGTCCACAGATACGCAGTATTTT. The chain has TRBV5-1 and TRBJ2-3; D is perhaps TRBD1 or TRBD2 (5 bases each). The V and J ends lost 0 bases and 2 bases respectively, with 13 bases between them. This CDR3 has 16 amino acids. Germline V gene lookup returns CDR1 SGHRS and CDR2 YFSETQ.